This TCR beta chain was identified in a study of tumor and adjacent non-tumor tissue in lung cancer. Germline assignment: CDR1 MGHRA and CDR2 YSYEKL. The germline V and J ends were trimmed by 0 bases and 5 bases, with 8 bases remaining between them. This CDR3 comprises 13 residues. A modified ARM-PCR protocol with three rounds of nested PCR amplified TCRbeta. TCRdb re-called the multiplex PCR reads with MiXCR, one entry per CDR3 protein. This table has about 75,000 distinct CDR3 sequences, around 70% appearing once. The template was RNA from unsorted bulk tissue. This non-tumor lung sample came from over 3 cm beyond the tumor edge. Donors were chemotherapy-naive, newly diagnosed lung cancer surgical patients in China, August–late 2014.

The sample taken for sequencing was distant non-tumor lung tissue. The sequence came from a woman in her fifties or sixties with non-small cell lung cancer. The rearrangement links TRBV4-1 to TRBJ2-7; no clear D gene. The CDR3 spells CASSQDRYNEQYF. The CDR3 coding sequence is TGCGCCAGCAGCCAAGACAGATACAACGAGCAGTACTTC.